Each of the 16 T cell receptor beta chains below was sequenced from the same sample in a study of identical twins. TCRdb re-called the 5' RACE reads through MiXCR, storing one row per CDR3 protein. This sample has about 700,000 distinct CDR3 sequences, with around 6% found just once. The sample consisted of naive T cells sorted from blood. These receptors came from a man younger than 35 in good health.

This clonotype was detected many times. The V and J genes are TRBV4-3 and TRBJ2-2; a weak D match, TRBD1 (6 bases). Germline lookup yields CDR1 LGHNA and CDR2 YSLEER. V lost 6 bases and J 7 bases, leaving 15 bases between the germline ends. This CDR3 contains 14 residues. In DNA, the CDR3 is TGCGCCAGCAGTCCCGACAGGTTCATCGGGGAGCTGTTTTTT. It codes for CASSPDRFIGELFF.

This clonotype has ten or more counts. CDR3 amino acids: CASSPGTSVHEEQYF. The CDR3, as DNA: TGCGCCAGCAGCCCCGGGACTAGCGTCCATGAGGAGCAGTACTTC. V and J are TRBV5-1 and TRBJ2-7; 10 bases fit TRBD2. The CDR3 contains 15 residues. The germline gives CDR1 SGHRS, CDR2 YFSETQ. Trimming cost V 4 bases and J 7 bases; bases outside gene matches: 11.

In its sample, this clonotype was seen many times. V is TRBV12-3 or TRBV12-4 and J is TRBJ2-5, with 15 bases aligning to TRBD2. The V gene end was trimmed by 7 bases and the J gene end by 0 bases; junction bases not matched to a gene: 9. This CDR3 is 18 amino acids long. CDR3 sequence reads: CASTHGTSGRSYQETQYF. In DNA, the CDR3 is TGTGCCAGCACCCACGGGACTAGCGGGAGGTCCTACCAAGAGACCCAGTACTTC.

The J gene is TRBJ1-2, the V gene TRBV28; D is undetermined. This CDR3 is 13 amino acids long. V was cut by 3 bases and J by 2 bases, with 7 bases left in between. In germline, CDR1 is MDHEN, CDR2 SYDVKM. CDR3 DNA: TGTGCCAGCAGTTTCCGTCAAAACTATGGCTACACCTTC. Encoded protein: CASSFRQNYGYTF.

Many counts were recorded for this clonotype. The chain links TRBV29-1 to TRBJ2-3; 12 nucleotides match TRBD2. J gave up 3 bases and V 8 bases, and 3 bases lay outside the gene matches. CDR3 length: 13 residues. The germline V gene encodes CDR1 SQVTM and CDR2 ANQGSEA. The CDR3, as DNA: TGCAGCATGACTAGCGGGAGAACAGATACGCAGTATTTT. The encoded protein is CSMTSGRTDTQYF.

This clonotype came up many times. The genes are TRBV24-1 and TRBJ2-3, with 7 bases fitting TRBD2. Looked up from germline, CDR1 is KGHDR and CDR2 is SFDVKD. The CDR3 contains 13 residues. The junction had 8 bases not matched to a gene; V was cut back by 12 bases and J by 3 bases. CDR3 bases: TGTGCCGCCCAGGGACTAACGACAGATACGCAGTATTTT. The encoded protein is CAAQGLTTDTQYF.

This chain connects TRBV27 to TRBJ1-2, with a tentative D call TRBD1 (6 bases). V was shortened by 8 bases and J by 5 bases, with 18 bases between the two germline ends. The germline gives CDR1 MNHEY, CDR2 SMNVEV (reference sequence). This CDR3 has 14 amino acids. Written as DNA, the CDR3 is TGTGCCAGCGCGGGGGACAACCTTGGGTATGGCTACACCTTC. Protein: CASAGDNLGYGYTF.

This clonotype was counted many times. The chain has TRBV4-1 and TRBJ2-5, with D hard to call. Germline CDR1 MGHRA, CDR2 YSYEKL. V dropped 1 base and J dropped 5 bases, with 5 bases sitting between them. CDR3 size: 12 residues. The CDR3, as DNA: TGCGCCAGCAGCCAAGTTCGGGAGACCCAGTACTTC. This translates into CASSQVRETQYF.

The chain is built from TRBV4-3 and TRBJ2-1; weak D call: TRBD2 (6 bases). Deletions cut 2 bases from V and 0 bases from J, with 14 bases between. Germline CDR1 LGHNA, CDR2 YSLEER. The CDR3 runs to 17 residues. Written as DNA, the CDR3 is TGCGCCAGCAGCCAATCTTGGAGGGGCGACTCCTACAATGAGCAGTTCTTC. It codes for CASSQSWRGDSYNEQFF.

The chain's CDR3 is CASSEEGLTSTDTQYF. The CDR3 DNA reads as TGTGCCAGCAGTGAAGAGGGACTGACTAGCACAGATACGCAGTATTTT. V is TRBV2 and J is TRBJ2-3, with D maybe TRBD2 (6 bases). This CDR3 spans 16 amino acids. Germline values: CDR1 SNHLY, CDR2 FYNNEI. Trimming shortened V by 1 base and J by 0 bases, and 11 bases separated the two germline ends.

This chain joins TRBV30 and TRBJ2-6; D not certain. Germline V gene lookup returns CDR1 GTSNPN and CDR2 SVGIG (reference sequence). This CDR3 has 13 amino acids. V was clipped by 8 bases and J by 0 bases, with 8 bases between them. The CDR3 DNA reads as TGTGCCAGGGCTCTCTCTGGGGCCAACGTCCTGACTTTC. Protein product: CARALSGANVLTF.

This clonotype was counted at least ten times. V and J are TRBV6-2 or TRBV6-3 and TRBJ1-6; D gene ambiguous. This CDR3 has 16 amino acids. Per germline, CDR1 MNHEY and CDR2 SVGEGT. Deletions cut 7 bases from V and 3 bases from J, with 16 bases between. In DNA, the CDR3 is TGTGCCAGCACCCAAGGAGTGGACGGCTATAATTCACCCCTCCACTTT. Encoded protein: CASTQGVDGYNSPLHF.

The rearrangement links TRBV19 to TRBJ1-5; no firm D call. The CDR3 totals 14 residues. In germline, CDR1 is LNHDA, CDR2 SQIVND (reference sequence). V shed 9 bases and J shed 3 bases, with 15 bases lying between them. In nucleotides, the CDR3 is TGTGCCAGCCGCCAGGCGGGCCTCAATCAGCCCCAGCATTTT. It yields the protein CASRQAGLNQPQHF. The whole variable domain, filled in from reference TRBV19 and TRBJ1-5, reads DGGITQSPKYLFRKEGQNVTLSCEQNLNHDAMYWYRQDPGQGLRLIYYSQIVNDFQKGDIAEGYSVSREKKESFPLTVTSAQKNPTAFYLCASRQAGLNQPQHFGDGTRLSIL.

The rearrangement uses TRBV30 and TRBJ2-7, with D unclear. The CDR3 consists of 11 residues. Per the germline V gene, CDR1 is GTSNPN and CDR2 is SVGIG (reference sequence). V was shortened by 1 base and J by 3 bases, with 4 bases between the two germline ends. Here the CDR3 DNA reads TGTGCCTGGAGTGCCGACTACGAGCAGTACTTC. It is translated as CAWSADYEQYF.

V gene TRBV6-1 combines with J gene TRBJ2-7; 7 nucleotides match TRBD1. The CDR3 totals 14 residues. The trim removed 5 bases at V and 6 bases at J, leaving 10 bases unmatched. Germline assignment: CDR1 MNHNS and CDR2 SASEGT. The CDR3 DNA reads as TGTGCCAGCAGTCGACAGGGATTCGGGTCCGAGCAGTACGTC. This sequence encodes CASSRQGFGSEQYV.

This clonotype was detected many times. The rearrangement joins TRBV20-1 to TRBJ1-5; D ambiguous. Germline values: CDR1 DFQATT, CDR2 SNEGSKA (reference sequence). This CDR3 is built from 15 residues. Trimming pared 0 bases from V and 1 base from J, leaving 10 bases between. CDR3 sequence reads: CSARDPGPSNQPQHF. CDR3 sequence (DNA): TGCAGTGCTAGAGACCCGGGTCCGAGCAATCAGCCCCAGCATTTT.